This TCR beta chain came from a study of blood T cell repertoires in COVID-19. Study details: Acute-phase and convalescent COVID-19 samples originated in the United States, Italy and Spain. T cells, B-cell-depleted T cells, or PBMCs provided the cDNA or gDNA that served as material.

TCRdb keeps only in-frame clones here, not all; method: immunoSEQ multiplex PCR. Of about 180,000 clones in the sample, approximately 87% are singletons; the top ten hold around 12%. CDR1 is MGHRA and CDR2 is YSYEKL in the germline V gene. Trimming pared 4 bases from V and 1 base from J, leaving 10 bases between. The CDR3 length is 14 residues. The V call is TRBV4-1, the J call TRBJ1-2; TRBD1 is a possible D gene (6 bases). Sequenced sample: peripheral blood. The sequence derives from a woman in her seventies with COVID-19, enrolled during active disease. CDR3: CASSRLQGNYGYTF. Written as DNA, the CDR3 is TGCGCCAGCAGCCGCCTACAGGGTAACTATGGCTACACCTTC.